The entry below gives a single T cell receptor (beta chain) sequence along with its context. Antigen unknown. This sample was taken from a study of T cell responses to AZD1222 COVID-19 vaccine. The study, taken as a whole, reports: Spike-spanning, vaccine-associated CD4 TCRs were dominant at 160-218 and 743-854.

Germline CDR1 reads WSHSY; CDR2 reads SAAADI. V gave up 0 bases and J gave up 6 bases, with 9 bases separating them. CDR3 size: 13 residues. Repertoires were generated with immunoSEQ multiplex PCR, while TCRdb's copy carries only in-frame clones and drops some. Here the sample spans fewer than 150,000 clones, 85% to 90% being singletons. The chain uses TRBV10-2 and TRBJ2-7; D gene uncertain. Specimen: peripheral blood, collected on day 0 of AZD1222 vaccination. This receptor was taken from an adult in good health. The chain's CDR3 is CASSESLWSEQYF. In nucleotides, the CDR3 is TGCGCCAGCAGTGAGTCACTGTGGAGCGAGCAGTACTTC.